The 26 T cell receptor beta chains reported below all come from one sample, sequenced in a study of blood T cell repertoires in COVID-19 (dated by TCRdb to the early 2020s). Library preparation was by the immunoSEQ multiplex PCR assay. In its TCRdb copy, this immuneACCESS table keeps in-frame sequences only and misses some clones. Where compared with another copy, unresolved V genes explain less than half of these, and the others have no known cause. The sample profile shows about 95,000 clones; around 90% of them were found once. 3.5% to 4% of the sample is held by the ten biggest clonotypes. Sequencing used peripheral blood. These receptors were taken from a woman aged 45-65 years in a cohort sampled during active COVID-19.

The chain employs TRBV7-3 and TRBJ2-5, with 7 bases aligning to TRBD2. Per germline, CDR1 SGHTA and CDR2 FQGTGA. V lost 4 bases, J lost 5 bases, and 13 bases stayed unmatched. CDR3 length equals 16 residues. The CDR3 spells CASSSAGLGTGETQYF. CDR3 in DNA: TGTGCCAGCAGCTCGGCAGGACTAGGGACTGGGGAGACCCAGTACTTC.

The V gene is TRBV5-1, the J gene TRBJ2-2, with TRBD2 matching over 8 bases. Losses at the gene ends were 4 bases for V and 9 bases for J; bases not matched to a gene: 20. Germline V lookup: CDR1 SGHRS, CDR2 YFSETQ. CDR3 length: 18 residues. In nucleotides, the CDR3 is TGCGCCAGCAGCCGGGACACACTCTCCGGGACTAGTATCCGGGAGCTGTTTTTT. Translated, it gives CASSRDTLSGTSIRELFF.

The chain joins TRBV28 to TRBJ2-7; possible D gene TRBD1, 6 bases. V lost 6 bases and J lost 6, with 12 bases in between. CDR1 is MDHEN, CDR2 SYDVKM, per germline. The CDR3 sequence is 12 residues long. Here the CDR3 reads CASSLTGSEQYF. The CDR3 DNA follows: TGTGCCAGCAGCCTTACAGGGTCCGAGCAGTACTTC.

The rearrangement links TRBV19 to TRBJ2-1, with 10 bases matching TRBD2. The V gene's germline CDR1 is LNHDA and CDR2 SQIVND (reference sequence). The V and J ends lost 3 bases and 6 bases, in that order; junction bases with no gene match: 5. The CDR3 is 15 amino acids. DNA of the CDR3: TGTGCCAGTAGTATTAGCCTAGCGGGAGTCAATGAGCAGTTCTTC. Protein: CASSISLAGVNEQFF.

The rearrangement uses TRBV30 and TRBJ2-5; D is unresolved. This CDR3 spans 11 amino acids. V was trimmed by 0 bases and J by 5 bases, leaving 4 bases between them. Germline CDR1 and CDR2: GTSNPN and SVGIG (reference sequence). For the CDR3, the DNA is TGTGCCTGGAGTGTAGAGGAGACCCAGTACTTC. It yields the protein CAWSVEETQYF.

The chain recombines TRBV28 with TRBJ2-1; 9 positions match TRBD2. V trimming: 2 bases; J trimming: 4 bases; junction bases outside the gene matches: 3. The CDR3 sequence is 15 residues long. Germline loops: CDR1 MDHEN, CDR2 SYDVKM. The CDR3 sequence: CASSLPGLAYNEQFF. In DNA form, the CDR3 reads TGTGCCAGCAGTTTACCGGGACTAGCTTACAATGAGCAGTTCTTC.

This rearrangement joins TRBV27 to TRBJ2-1; 8 nucleotides line up with TRBD2. J lost 7 bases, V lost 4 bases, and 9 bases had no gene match. Germline CDR1 and CDR2: MNHEY and SMNVEV (reference sequence). This CDR3 region has 15 residues. CDR3 residues: CASSSGTRVGNEQFF. CDR3 DNA: TGTGCCAGCAGTTCGGGGACTAGGGTGGGTAATGAGCAGTTCTTC.

The V call is TRBV5-1, the J call TRBJ1-4; 8 bases are shared with TRBD1. V shed 0 bases and J 5 bases; nucleotides not matched to a gene: 0. The germline gives CDR1 SGHRS, CDR2 YFSETQ. The CDR3 length is 14 residues. The CDR3 protein is CASSLGTGNEKLFF. The CDR3 DNA reads TGCGCCAGCAGCTTGGGGACAGGGAATGAAAAACTGTTTTTT.

This clone showed up just once. J is TRBJ2-7 and V is TRBV11-3; 7 bases line up with TRBD2. CDR3 size: 16 residues. Germline CDR1 reads SGHNT; CDR2 reads YENEEA. V was pared by 5 bases and J by 1 base, with 11 bases of the junction left unmatched. The DNA for the CDR3 is TGTGCCAGCAGCGTCACCGGACTAGGCTCATCCTACGAGCAGTACTTC. It yields the protein CASSVTGLGSSYEQYF. Drawing the rest from reference TRBV11-3 and TRBJ2-7, the complete variable domain is EAGVVQSPRYKIIEKKQPVAFWCNPISGHNTLYWYLQNLGQGPELLIRYENEEAVDDSQLPKDRFSAERLKGVDSTLKIQPAELGDSAVYLCASSVTGLGSSYEQYFGPGTRLTVT.

This chain joins TRBV2 and TRBJ1-3; D is uncertain. Germline CDR1 is SNHLY and CDR2 is FYNNEI. Deletions cut 7 bases from V and 1 base from J, with 11 bases between. This CDR3 contains 14 residues. CDR3 coding DNA: TGTGCCAGCAATCTAGCCGGGTCTGGAAACACCATATATTTT. This encodes CASNLAGSGNTIYF.

This clone was counted a few times. This rearrangement joins TRBV19 to TRBJ2-7, with 8 bases lining up with TRBD1. The CDR3 covers 14 residues. CDR1 LNHDA and CDR2 SQIVND come from the germline V gene (reference sequence). Trimming removed 4 bases from V and 4 bases from J; junction bases left unmatched: 6. The CDR3 bases are TGTGCCAGTAGTACCCGGACAGGGATGTACGAGCAGTACTTC. It yields the protein CASSTRTGMYEQYF.

This clone was recorded a few times. This chain connects TRBV6-2 or TRBV6-3 to TRBJ1-1; D might be TRBD1 (6 bases). Deletions cut 2 bases from V and 2 bases from J, with 21 bases between. The length of the CDR3 is 18 residues. Germline V CDR1 and CDR2: MNHEY, SVGEGT. DNA of the CDR3: TGTGCCAGCAGTTACCCCATCGGAGGGGAGGGGGATAACACTGAAGCTTTCTTT. Amino acids: CASSYPIGGEGDNTEAFF.

This chain uses TRBV9 with TRBJ1-1; possibly TRBD1 for D (6 bases). V lost 3 bases and J lost 5, with 17 bases in between. Germline CDR1 is SGDLS and CDR2 is YYNGEE. This CDR3 is built from 15 residues. The CDR3 reads CASSASSRRGTEAFF. DNA of the CDR3: TGTGCCAGCAGCGCTTCCTCCAGAAGGGGGACTGAAGCTTTCTTT.

The chain links TRBV5-1 to TRBJ2-3; the match to TRBD2 covers 9 bases. The CDR3 is 18 residues long. V lost 0 bases and J lost 0; bases outside the gene matches: 8. Germline CDR1 reads SGHRS; CDR2 reads YFSETQ. The CDR3 coding sequence is TGCGCCAGCAGCTTGGGCCCGACTAGCGGATATAGCACAGATACGCAGTATTTT. Translated: CASSLGPTSGYSTDTQYF.

V usage is TRBV29-1 and J usage is TRBJ2-7; 9 bases align to TRBD1. The CDR3 is made up of 12 amino acids. V gave up 6 bases and J gave up 7 bases; unmatched junction bases: 7. Germline-derived CDR1 and CDR2 are SQVTM and ANQGSEA. CDR3 nucleotides: TGCAGCGTGACACAGGGGGCTGGAGAGCAGTACTTC. Its translation: CSVTQGAGEQYF.

This chain joins TRBV14 and TRBJ2-2, with D perhaps matching TRBD1 (5 bases). Trimming cost V 6 bases and J 5 bases, with 7 bases left between them. The length of the CDR3 is 12 residues. The germline V gene encodes CDR1 SGHDN and CDR2 FVKESK. CDR3: CASRGLTGELFF. The CDR3 coding sequence is TGTGCCAGCAGGGGGCTTACCGGGGAGCTGTTTTTT.

The CDR3 DNA follows: TGTGCCAGCAGTGAAAGGGGACAGGGGGCAGAATTCTTC. This translates into CASSERGQGAEFF. The V gene is TRBV2, the J gene TRBJ2-1, with 12 positions matching TRBD1. The CDR3 loop spans 13 amino acids. The V and J ends lost 2 bases and 16 bases, in that order; junction bases with no gene match: 6. Germline assignment: CDR1 SNHLY and CDR2 FYNNEI.

The J gene is TRBJ1-2, the V gene TRBV5-1; 10 bases map to TRBD1. The germline gives CDR1 SGHRS, CDR2 YFSETQ. This CDR3 is built from 16 residues. V trimming: 3 bases; J trimming: 5 bases; junction bases outside the gene matches: 10. In nucleotides, the CDR3 is TGCGCCAGCAGCTCGAGACCTGGGACAGGGGAATATGGCTACACCTTC. It translates to CASSSRPGTGEYGYTF.

This clone has just a few counts. The chain carries TRBV5-1 and TRBJ2-3; 7 bases line up with TRBD1. V gave up 7 bases and J gave up 5 bases; unmatched junction bases: 13. Per germline, CDR1 SGHRS and CDR2 YFSETQ. This CDR3 spans 15 amino acids. The CDR3 sequence is CASSPGTAQVDTQYF. CDR3 DNA sequence: TGCGCCAGCTCACCCGGGACAGCACAGGTAGATACGCAGTATTTT.

V is TRBV4-1 and J is TRBJ2-2; unclear D gene. Per germline, CDR1 MGHRA and CDR2 YSYEKL. Deletions cut 6 bases from V and 5 bases from J, with 4 bases between. The CDR3 loop spans 11 amino acids. The CDR3 spells CASSSTGELFF. Written as DNA, the CDR3 is TGCGCCAGCAGTTCAACCGGGGAGCTGTTTTTT.

This chain connects TRBV20-1 to TRBJ1-1; D is perhaps TRBD1 (5 bases). The CDR3 contains 12 residues. CDR1 is DFQATT and CDR2 is SNEGSKA in the germline V gene (reference sequence). V was cut by 3 bases and J by 5 bases, with 10 bases left in between. The DNA for the CDR3 is TGCAGTGCTAGTGTGGGGGGTACTGAAGCTTTCTTT. Protein sequence: CSASVGGTEAFF.

This chain connects TRBV13 to TRBJ2-1; TRBD2 matches at 7 bases. The ends lost 3 bases at V and 3 bases at J; junction bases unmatched: 8. This CDR3 has 16 amino acids. The V gene's germline CDR1 is PRHDT and CDR2 FYEKMQ (reference sequence). CDR3 in DNA: TGTGCCAGCAGCTTGATTGGCGGGAGTAGCTACAATGAGCAGTTCTTC. It encodes CASSLIGGSSYNEQFF. The full variable domain, rest sourced from reference TRBV13 and TRBJ2-1, is AAGVIQSPRHLIKEKRETATLKCYPIPRHDTVYWYQQGPGQDPQFLISFYEKMQSDKGSIPDRFSAQQFSDYHSELNMSSLELGDSALYFCASSLIGGSSYNEQFFGPGTRLTVL.

The rearrangement links TRBV5-4 to TRBJ1-1, with a weak D call TRBD1 (5 bases). CDR1 and CDR2 (germline): SGHNT, YYREEE (reference sequence). The CDR3 contains 14 residues. V was pared by 7 bases and J by 5 bases, with 18 bases between. DNA of the CDR3: TGTGCCAGCTCCCCGCGGGGCGGGGGGACTGAAGCTTTCTTT. This sequence encodes CASSPRGGGTEAFF. Filled out from reference TRBV5-4 and TRBJ1-1, the complete variable domain reads ETGVTQSPTHLIKTRGQQVTLRCSSQSGHNTVSWYQQALGQGPQFIFQYYREEENGRGNFPPRFSGLQFPNYSSELNVNALELDDSALYLCASSPRGGGTEAFFGQGTRLTVV.

The CDR3 nucleotides are TGTGCCAGTAGTATCTCCACTAGTACCGGGGAGCTGTTTTTT. Translated: CASSISTSTGELFF. This rearrangement joins TRBV19 to TRBJ2-2, with a possible D match to TRBD2 (5 bases). This CDR3 comprises 14 residues. V lost 3 bases, J lost 5 bases, and 10 bases lay in between. The V gene's germline CDR1 is LNHDA and CDR2 SQIVND (reference sequence).

CDR3 coding DNA: TGCGCCAGCAGCAGACGTGAACAGCTCCCCTTCACCTTC. Translating gives CASSRREQLPFTF. V and J are TRBV5-1 and TRBJ1-2; D is undetermined. Looked up from germline, CDR1 is SGHRS and CDR2 is YFSETQ. V dropped 4 bases and J dropped 13 bases, with 20 bases sitting between them. The length of the CDR3 is 13 residues.

The J gene is TRBJ2-5, the V gene TRBV29-1; no clear D gene. This CDR3 has 12 amino acids. The ends were cut back, 4 bases at V and 3 bases at J, with 9 bases in the middle. Germline V CDR1 and CDR2: SQVTM, ANQGSEA. CDR3 sequence reads: CSVVGSKETQYF. The CDR3, as DNA: TGCAGCGTTGTGGGCAGCAAAGAGACCCAGTACTTC.